The 21 T cell receptor beta chains below come from one sample, sequenced in a study of regulatory T cells in long-lasting Graves disease. Indicated time point: newly diagnosed GD, antithyroid drugs for less than 3 months. PBMCs provided the RNA from which the TCR library was made. HTBI primers from iRepertoire and Arm-PCR of CDR3 regions yielded the TCR beta libraries. TCRdb itself ran the multiplex PCR reads through MiXCR, one entry per CDR3 protein. The sample shows some 330,000 distinct CDR3 sequences, approximately 12% of them seen only once. The sample also formed part of further work on T cells in Graves' hyperthyroidism and ophthalmopathy.

The source material was peripheral blood mononuclear cells (PBMCs), sampled at new diagnosis, from a patient treated with antithyroid drugs. The receptors derive from a woman aged 18 to 35 with Graves disease.

This clonotype was recorded at least ten times. The CDR3, as DNA: TGTGCCAGCAACCCTGGAAACACCATATATTTT. This translates into CASNPGNTIYF. V usage is TRBV2 and J usage is TRBJ1-3; D not resolved. The CDR3 covers 11 residues. Germline-derived CDR1 and CDR2 are SNHLY and FYNNEI. V was trimmed by 7 bases and J by 2 bases, leaving 3 bases between them.

This clonotype was found many times. The rearrangement joins TRBV30 to TRBJ1-1; D uncertain. CDR1 and CDR2 (germline): GTSNPN, SVGIG (reference sequence). The CDR3 runs 12 residues. The germline V and J ends were trimmed by 0 bases and 5 bases, with 7 bases remaining between them. The CDR3 is CAWSVLGTEAFF. The CDR3 DNA sequence: TGTGCCTGGAGTGTACTGGGGACTGAAGCTTTCTTT.

The rearrangement joins TRBV9 to TRBJ1-3; D is ambiguous. Germline V lookup: CDR1 SGDLS, CDR2 YYNGEE. V was cut by 0 bases and J by 4 bases, with 8 bases left in between. The CDR3 has 14 residues. The CDR3 loop is CASSVDPLGNTIYF. CDR3 nucleotides: TGTGCCAGCAGCGTAGACCCCCTGGGAAACACCATATATTTT.

Regarding this clonotype: Mismatch with germline at one junction end may stem from a read error. The rearrangement joins TRBV6-2 or TRBV6-3 to TRBJ2-5; D perhaps matches TRBD1 (5 bases). Germline V CDR1 and CDR2: MNHEY, SVGEGT. CDR3 length equals 14 residues. CDR3 sequence reads: CASSYLTAKETRYF. CDR3 nucleotides: TGTGCCAGCAGTTACCTGACAGCAAAAGAGACCCGGTACTTC.

This clonotype was seen a few times. The CDR3 DNA sequence: TGTGCCAGCAGCCCCTTGGGGACACACACCGGGGAGCTGTTTTTT. It is translated as CASSPLGTHTGELFF. The gene calls are TRBV9 and TRBJ2-2; possibly TRBD1 for D (6 bases). This CDR3 contains 15 residues. From germline, CDR1 is SGDLS and CDR2 YYNGEE. The V and J ends lost 4 bases and 3 bases respectively, with 13 bases between them.

This clonotype was picked up many times. The chain employs TRBV7-6 and TRBJ2-5, with D unclear. In germline, CDR1 is SGHVS, CDR2 FNYEAQ. Trimming stripped 1 base from V and 1 base from J, with 16 bases between. CDR3 length equals 17 residues. CDR3 nucleotides: TGTGCCAGCAGCTTAGGATCCTTGTCATCCCCCCAAGAGACCCAGTACTTC. This encodes CASSLGSLSSPQETQYF.

This clonotype was counted ten times or more. V and J are TRBV6-2 or TRBV6-3 and TRBJ2-5; 9 bases match TRBD1. The germline gives CDR1 MNHEY, CDR2 SVGEGT. The CDR3 loop spans 14 amino acids. With V trimmed by 5 bases and J by 2 bases, 3 bases remained unmatched. In DNA, the CDR3 is TGTGCCAGCAGTCAGGGGACAGGGCAAGAGACCCAGTACTTC. It specifies CASSQGTGQETQYF.

Of note for this clonotype: Without the conserved terminal phenylalanine or tryptophan, this CDR3 likely stems from a read error. The genes are TRBV10-3 and TRBJ2-7; D may be TRBD1 (5 bases). From germline, CDR1 is ENHRY and CDR2 SYGVKD. The CDR3 covers 13 residues. V lost 3 bases and J lost 5, with 11 bases in between. The CDR3 region has the DNA TGTGCCATCAGTGAACAGGTGGGGCACGAGCAGTACCTC. This codes for CAISEQVGHEQYL.

The table lists this clonotype with a few counts. J is TRBJ2-5 and V is TRBV7-2; no clear D. CDR1 and CDR2 from the germline V gene are SGHTA and FQGNSA. CDR3 size: 17 residues. The V gene lost 5 bases and the J gene lost 0 bases, with 19 bases spanning the gap. Here the CDR3 DNA reads TGTGCCAGCAGCCGCCCTTTATTTGCGCAAAACCAAGAGACCCAGTACTTC. This encodes CASSRPLFAQNQETQYF.

The rearrangement uses TRBV6-2 or TRBV6-3 and TRBJ2-3; D is unclear. The J call may be mistaken, given a closer DNA end match to TRBJ2-7. The CDR3 totals 14 residues. Germline V lookup: CDR1 MNHEY, CDR2 SVGEGT. CDR3 residues: CATSSPSASYEQYF. CDR3 in DNA: TGTGCCACGTCGAGCCCTTCCGCATCCTACGAGCAGTACTTC.

This clonotype was seen a few times. A much larger clone sits a single nucleotide away, making a read error possible. The chain carries TRBV11-3 and TRBJ1-5; D remains unclear. From germline, CDR1 is SGHNT and CDR2 YENEEA. There are 17 residues in the CDR3. CDR3 in amino acids: CAGSDDAGSTLNQPQHF. The CDR3 nucleotides are TGTGCCGGCAGCGACGACGCCGGCAGCACTCTCAATCAGCCCCAGCATTTT.

This clonotype was observed many times. V gene TRBV3-1 combines with J gene TRBJ1-3; D remains ambiguous. With 0 bases removed from V and 6 bases from J, the gap between germline ends came to 6 bases. This CDR3 region has 13 residues. Looked up from germline, CDR1 is LGHDT and CDR2 is YNNKEL (reference sequence). Here the CDR3 reads CASSQDSQNTIYF. The CDR3 region has the DNA TGTGCCAGCAGCCAAGATTCGCAAAACACCATATATTTT.

The sample holds a few counts of this clonotype. The chain uses TRBV9 and TRBJ2-1; maybe TRBD2 (5 bases). The last part of the DNA fits TRBJ2-5 better; the J call may be wrong. Per the germline V gene, CDR1 is SGDLS and CDR2 is YYNGEE. The CDR3 runs to 17 residues. For the CDR3, the DNA is TGTGCCAGCAGCGTAGGATTACCAGCGGAGCCACAAGAGACCCAGTACTTC. Its translation is CASSVGLPAEPQETQYF.

At least ten counts were recorded for this clonotype. The chain couples TRBV12-3 or TRBV12-4 to TRBJ1-4; possibly TRBD1 for D (6 bases). Trimming stripped 2 bases from V and 1 base from J, with 14 bases between. The CDR3 loop spans 17 amino acids. The CDR3 is CASSLRWGRRTNEKLFF. CDR3 sequence (DNA): TGTGCCAGCAGTTTAAGGTGGGGGCGGCGAACTAATGAAAAACTGTTTTTT.

This clonotype has a count of ten or more. The chain recombines TRBV7-8 with TRBJ2-1, with 7 bases lining up with TRBD1. Trimming cost V 5 bases and J 5 bases; bases outside gene matches: 18. The CDR3 consists of 18 residues. Germline values: CDR1 SGHVS, CDR2 FQNEAQ. CDR3 coding DNA: TGTGCCAGCAGCCCACGCCCCGGGACAGTAGAAACAAACAATGAGCAGTTCTTC. As protein: CASSPRPGTVETNNEQFF. The complete variable domain, with remaining parts taken from reference TRBV7-8 and TRBJ2-1, reads GAGVSQSPRYKVAKRGQDVALRCDPISGHVSLFWYQQALGQGPEFLTYFQNEAQLDKSGLPSDRFFAERPEGSVSTLKIQRTQQEDSAVYLCASSPRPGTVETNNEQFFGPGTRLTVL.

Note on this clonotype: A read error is possible here, since a much larger clone lies one base away. CDR3 residues: CASSGTSDFEQYF. The CDR3 region has the DNA TGTGCCAGCAGTGGGACTAGCGACTTTGAGCAGTACTTC. The J gene is TRBJ2-7, the V gene TRBV6-2 or TRBV6-3; TRBD2 agrees at 10 bases. V lost 5 bases to trimming and J lost 7 bases; unmatched junction nucleotides: 5. The CDR3 is 13 amino acids. Germline values: CDR1 MNHEY, CDR2 SVGEGT.

This clonotype was picked up many times. The V and J genes are TRBV5-1 and TRBJ1-1, with unresolved D. V lost 1 base and J 7 bases, leaving 11 bases between the germline ends. This CDR3 comprises 13 residues. Per the germline V gene, CDR1 is SGHRS and CDR2 is YFSETQ. CDR3: CASSLKEHNEAFF. For the CDR3, the DNA is TGCGCCAGCAGCTTGAAGGAGCATAATGAAGCTTTCTTT.

The table lists this clonotype with many counts. The V call is TRBV4-3, the J call TRBJ1-2; no clear D. V lost 4 bases and J 8 bases, leaving 26 bases between the germline ends. This CDR3 has 17 amino acids. Germline lookup yields CDR1 LGHNA and CDR2 YSLEER. The CDR3 region is CASSPEIHGGLPGGYTF. Written as DNA, the CDR3 is TGCGCCAGCAGCCCGGAAATCCACGGCGGGCTACCGGGGGGCTACACCTTC.

This clonotype has ten or more counts. The CDR3 is CATSRDLQGNYEQYF. DNA of the CDR3: TGTGCCACCAGCAGAGATCTGCAGGGCAACTACGAGCAGTACTTC. The rearrangement links TRBV15 to TRBJ2-7, with D perhaps matching TRBD1 (5 bases). CDR1 and CDR2 from the germline V gene are LNHNV and YYDKDF (reference sequence). V was trimmed by 0 bases and J by 3 bases, leaving 12 bases between them. CDR3 length: 15 amino acids.

This clonotype was detected ten times or more. The CDR3 loop is CSARMRGKRGVNTEAFF. Here the CDR3 DNA reads TGCAGTGCTAGGATGCGGGGGAAGAGGGGAGTGAACACTGAAGCTTTCTTT. J is TRBJ1-1 and V is TRBV20-1; weak D call: TRBD1 (5 bases). Germline V gene lookup returns CDR1 DFQATT and CDR2 SNEGSKA (reference sequence). Trimming removed 3 bases from V and 0 bases from J, with 20 bases in between. The CDR3 has 17 amino acids.

This clonotype was counted only a few times. Since a much larger clone is just one base distant, this may be a read error. The chain has TRBV2 and TRBJ1-1; D perhaps matches TRBD1 (5 bases). This CDR3 spans 14 amino acids. Germline V gene data show CDR1 as SNHLY and CDR2 as FYNNEI. The ends were cut back, 5 bases at V and 11 bases at J, with 21 bases in the middle. This CDR3 is CASSLTLTGSDAFF. CDR3 DNA: TGTGCCAGCAGTCTTACCCTCACAGGTTCGGATGCTTTCTTT.